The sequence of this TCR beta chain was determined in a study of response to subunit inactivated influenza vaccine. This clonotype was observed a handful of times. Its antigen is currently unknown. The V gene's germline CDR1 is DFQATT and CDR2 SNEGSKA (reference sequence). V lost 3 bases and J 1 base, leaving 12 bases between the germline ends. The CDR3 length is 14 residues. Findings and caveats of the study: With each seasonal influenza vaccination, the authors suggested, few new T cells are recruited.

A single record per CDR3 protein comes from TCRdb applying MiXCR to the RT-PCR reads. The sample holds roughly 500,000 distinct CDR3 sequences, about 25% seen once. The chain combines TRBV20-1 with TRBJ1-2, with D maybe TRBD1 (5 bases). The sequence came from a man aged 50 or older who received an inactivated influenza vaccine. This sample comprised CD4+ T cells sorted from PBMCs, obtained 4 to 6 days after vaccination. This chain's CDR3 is CSARRQSHNYGYTF. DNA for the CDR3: TGCAGTGCTAGGCGACAGTCCCATAACTATGGCTACACCTTC.